The clone carrying this TCR beta chain was counted at least ten times. Its antigen is unknown. This sample was included in a study of T-cell reconstitution after alpha-beta-depleted transplantation in children. Findings and limits, study-wide: Some patients' high day-60 TCRbeta diversity was traced to surviving recipient T cells and thymic progenitors. T-cell counts and diversity at one year following transplant were attributed mainly to newly produced T cells. Expanded graft clones numbering several hundred reportedly gave rise to alpha-beta T cells about two months after transplant.

Unique molecular identifiers tagged the TCRbeta library. TCRdb itself ran the PCR reads through MiXCR, one entry per CDR3 protein. The table includes around 370,000 distinct CDR3 sequences, 15% to 20% detected once. Germline V gene lookup returns CDR1 LGHDT and CDR2 YNNKEL (reference sequence). The CDR3 contains 14 residues. The ends lost 3 bases at V and 2 bases at J; junction bases unmatched: 3. This sample comprised PBMCs, mostly from graft donor cells, obtained 360 days after TCRalphabeta/CD19-depleted stem cell transplant. This TCR derives from a male patient under 10 years old who had a stem cell transplant for acute lymphoblastic leukemia, so the T cells may come from the graft donor. This chain links TRBV3-1 with TRBJ1-2, with 7 bases fitting TRBD1. Here the CDR3 reads CASSHLTGNYGYTF. CDR3 in DNA: TGTGCCAGCAGCCATTTGACAGGGAACTATGGCTACACCTTC.